The next 18 T cell receptor beta chains were all read from a single sample in a study of CD8+ T cells in alopecia areata (dated 2018 in TCRdb). The time point label here, explained by the study, means: about 4 weeks on oral tofacitinib. In light of the paper, this sample's treatment or condition label describes: oral pan-JAK inhibitor, 5-10 mg twice daily. Library construction relied on the immunoSEQ multiplex PCR assay. To provide template for TCR sequencing, every sample had RNA extracted and reverse transcribed into cDNA. TCRdb took this table from immuneACCESS and kept in-frame rearrangements with V and J called. Such tables lack part of the clones; where checked against another copy, unresolved V genes explain under half of the gap, and the rest is unexplained. The sample has about 210,000 clones on record, under 70% of them singletons. Together, the top ten hold more than 3.5% of the sample.

The specimen was CD4+ T cells sorted from blood, collected at week 4, from a patient treated with tofacitinib. These receptors originate from a human donor with alopecia areata.

The rearrangement joins TRBV30 to TRBJ2-7, with D hard to call. V shed 0 bases and J shed 3 bases, with 9 bases lying between them. CDR3 size: 13 residues. Germline V lookup: CDR1 GTSNPN, CDR2 SVGIG (reference sequence). CDR3 region: CAWSVLQGYEQYF. In DNA form, the CDR3 reads TGTGCCTGGAGTGTACTTCAAGGCTACGAGCAGTACTTC.

The count of this clone is one. V is TRBV5-1 and J is TRBJ2-4; D gene unclear. Germline-derived CDR1 and CDR2 are SGHRS and YFSETQ. V was shortened by 0 bases and J by 2 bases, with 6 bases between the two germline ends. There are 14 residues in the CDR3. CDR3 in DNA: TGCGCCAGCAGCTTGGAAGCCTCCAAAAACATTCAGTACTTC. Its protein product is CASSLEASKNIQYF.

This chain uses TRBV9 with TRBJ1-5; D gene ambiguous. CDR3 size: 13 residues. Germline CDR1 and CDR2: SGDLS and YYNGEE. With 4 bases removed from V and 8 bases from J, the gap between germline ends came to 13 bases. The CDR3 is CASSPRPSEPQHF. The DNA of the CDR3 is TGTGCCAGCAGCCCCCGTCCCTCTGAGCCCCAGCATTTT.

This chain connects TRBV29-1 to TRBJ2-3, with D maybe TRBD2 (5 bases). The CDR3 extends over 13 amino acids. The V end was cut by 5 bases, the J end by 0 bases, with 9 bases between. CDR1 is SQVTM and CDR2 is ANQGSEA in the germline V gene. The CDR3 reads CSVSGSSTDTQYF. The CDR3 DNA sequence: TGCAGCGTTAGCGGTTCTAGCACAGATACGCAGTATTTT.

This clone came up a few times. The chain couples TRBV5-4 to TRBJ2-5, with D possibly called TRBD1 or TRBD2 (6 bases each). Germline values: CDR1 SGHNT, CDR2 YYREEE (reference sequence). The CDR3 runs 15 residues. V lost 3 bases and J lost 5, with 17 bases in between. DNA of the CDR3: TGTGCCAGCAGCTATTCTCTCGGGGGCAGGGAGACCCAGTACTTC. Encoded protein: CASSYSLGGRETQYF.

This clone has a handful of counts. This CDR3 reads CASSLATANYGYTF. Here the CDR3 DNA reads TGCGCCAGCAGCTTGGCGACAGCTAACTATGGCTACACCTTC. The chain has TRBV5-1 and TRBJ1-2; a possible D gene is TRBD1 (5 bases). CDR3 length equals 14 residues. Germline assignment: CDR1 SGHRS and CDR2 YFSETQ. V was shortened by 0 bases and J by 0 bases, with 6 bases between the two germline ends.

The chain has TRBV2 and TRBJ2-7; D is unresolved. Trimming removed 6 bases at V and 3 bases at J, with 12 bases between. In germline, CDR1 is SNHLY, CDR2 FYNNEI. The CDR3 extends over 13 amino acids. As DNA, the CDR3 is TGTGCCAGCAGCCTGCGGAGAGTCTACGAGCAGTACTTC. Its translation is CASSLRRVYEQYF.

The chain couples TRBV5-5 to TRBJ2-4; D not certain. CDR1 and CDR2 from the germline V gene are SGHKS and YYEKEE (reference sequence). V was shortened by 0 bases and J by 8 bases, with 9 bases between the two germline ends. This CDR3 has 13 amino acids. The CDR3: CASSLASVDIQYF. As DNA, the CDR3 is TGTGCCAGCAGCTTGGCCTCTGTAGACATTCAGTACTTC.

In its sample, this clone was seen a few times. V usage is TRBV6-5 and J usage is TRBJ2-1; 13 positions match TRBD2. V lost 6 bases, J lost 14 bases, and 4 bases stayed unmatched. The CDR3 spans 12 residues. The V gene's germline CDR1 is MNHEY and CDR2 SVGAGI. CDR3 loop: CASRSLAGGEFF. In DNA, the CDR3 is TGTGCCAGCAGGTCACTAGCGGGGGGGGAGTTCTTC.

The gene calls are TRBV6-5 and TRBJ2-7; D might be TRBD1 (5 bases). This CDR3 is built from 16 residues. The V end was cut by 0 bases, the J end by 2 bases, with 14 bases between. CDR1 MNHEY and CDR2 SVGAGI come from the germline V gene. In nucleotides, the CDR3 is TGTGCCAGCAGTTACTCGTGGTTAGGGGCAACCTACGAGCAGTACTTC. As protein: CASSYSWLGATYEQYF.

This clone was counted only a few times. V usage is TRBV27 and J usage is TRBJ1-1; a weak D match, TRBD1 (5 bases). Germline loops: CDR1 MNHEY, CDR2 SMNVEV (reference sequence). The V gene lost 6 bases and the J gene lost 4 bases, with 12 bases spanning the gap. The CDR3 covers 13 residues. The chain's CDR3 is CASRGRVVTEAFF. Written as DNA, the CDR3 is TGTGCCAGCAGAGGCAGGGTCGTCACTGAAGCTTTCTTT.

The rearrangement uses TRBV27 and TRBJ1-2; maybe TRBD1 (6 bases). Germline V gene lookup returns CDR1 MNHEY and CDR2 SMNVEV (reference sequence). Trimming took 5 bases from V and 8 from J, leaving 15 bases between them. This CDR3 is built from 13 residues. CDR3 sequence: CASSPPTGFGYTF. The CDR3 DNA reads as TGTGCCAGCAGTCCACCGACAGGTTTCGGCTACACCTTC.

This rearrangement joins TRBV4-3 to TRBJ2-6; D unclear. The CDR3 consists of 16 residues. CDR1 is LGHNA and CDR2 is YSLEER in the germline V gene. Trimming shortened V by 0 bases and J by 0 bases, and 6 bases separated the two germline ends. The DNA of the CDR3 is TGCGCCAGCAGCCAAGATTTGGGCTCTGGGGCCAACGTCCTGACTTTC. This sequence encodes CASSQDLGSGANVLTF.

This clone was counted only a few times. The same CDR3 arises from other DNA sequences in this sample as well. V and J are TRBV5-1 and TRBJ2-2; D gene unclear. The CDR3 spans 14 residues. V was shortened by 0 bases and J by 1 base, with 4 bases between the two germline ends. Germline CDR1 reads SGHRS; CDR2 reads YFSETQ. The CDR3 reads CASSLGQNTGELFF. The CDR3 DNA follows: TGCGCCAGCAGCTTGGGACAGAACACCGGGGAGCTGTTTTTT.

This chain links TRBV19 with TRBJ2-2, with 7 nucleotides matching TRBD1. The CDR3 has 16 amino acids. Germline CDR1 is LNHDA and CDR2 is SQIVND (reference sequence). The V and J ends lost 7 bases and 1 base, in that order; junction bases with no gene match: 9. DNA of the CDR3: TGTGCCAGTAAGGCGGTCGGGACAGTGAACACCGGGGAGCTGTTTTTT. Translated, it gives CASKAVGTVNTGELFF. The whole variable domain, remainder taken from reference TRBV19 and TRBJ2-2, is DGGITQSPKYLFRKEGQNVTLSCEQNLNHDAMYWYRQDPGQGLRLIYYSQIVNDFQKGDIAEGYSVSREKKESFPLTVTSAQKNPTAFYLCASKAVGTVNTGELFFGEGSRLTVL.

The V gene is TRBV9, the J gene TRBJ1-1; maybe TRBD1 (6 bases). The germline V gene encodes CDR1 SGDLS and CDR2 YYNGEE. The CDR3 covers 16 residues. V lost 0 bases and J 1 base, leaving 13 bases between the germline ends. CDR3: CASSVGGRGANTEAFF. The CDR3 DNA is TGTGCCAGCAGCGTAGGTGGCAGGGGAGCGAACACTGAAGCTTTCTTT. The entire variable domain, with the rest obtained from reference TRBV9 and TRBJ1-1, is as follows: DSGVTQTPKHLITATGQRVTLRCSPRSGDLSVYWYQQSLDQGLQFLIQYYNGEERAKGNILERFSAQQFPDLHSELNLSSLELGDSALYFCASSVGGRGANTEAFFGQGTRLTVV.

The rearrangement links TRBV5-1 to TRBJ1-1, with 9 nucleotides matching TRBD1. The CDR3 is made up of 15 amino acids. The germline CDR1 and CDR2 sequences are SGHRS and YFSETQ. The V gene end was trimmed by 1 base and the J gene end by 6 bases; junction bases not matched to a gene: 7. The CDR3 DNA sequence: TGCGCCAGCAGCTTGTCAACAGGGGGCATCGCTGAAGCTTTCTTT. Translating gives CASSLSTGGIAEAFF.

This clone appeared a few times. The chain carries TRBV6-4 and TRBJ1-4; D call uncertain. The CDR3 covers 13 residues. Germline V lookup: CDR1 MRHNA, CDR2 SNTAGT. Between the trimmed V and J ends, which lost 3 bases and 16 bases, there was a span of 18 bases. CDR3 coding DNA: TGTGCCAGCAGTGAATTGACCGAGCCACCCCCGTTTTTT. This sequence encodes CASSELTEPPPFF.